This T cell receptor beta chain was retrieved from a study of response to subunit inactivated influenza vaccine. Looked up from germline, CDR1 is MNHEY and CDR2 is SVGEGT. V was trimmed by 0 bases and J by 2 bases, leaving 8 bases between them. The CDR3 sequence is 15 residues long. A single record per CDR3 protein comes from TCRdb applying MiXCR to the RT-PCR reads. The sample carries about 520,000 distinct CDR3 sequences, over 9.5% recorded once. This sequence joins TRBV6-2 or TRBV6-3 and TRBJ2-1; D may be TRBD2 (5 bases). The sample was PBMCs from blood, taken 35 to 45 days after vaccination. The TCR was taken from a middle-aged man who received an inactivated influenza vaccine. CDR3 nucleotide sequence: TGTGCCAGCAGTTACTCCCTAGCTCCCTACAATGAGCAGTTCTTC. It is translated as CASSYSLAPYNEQFF.